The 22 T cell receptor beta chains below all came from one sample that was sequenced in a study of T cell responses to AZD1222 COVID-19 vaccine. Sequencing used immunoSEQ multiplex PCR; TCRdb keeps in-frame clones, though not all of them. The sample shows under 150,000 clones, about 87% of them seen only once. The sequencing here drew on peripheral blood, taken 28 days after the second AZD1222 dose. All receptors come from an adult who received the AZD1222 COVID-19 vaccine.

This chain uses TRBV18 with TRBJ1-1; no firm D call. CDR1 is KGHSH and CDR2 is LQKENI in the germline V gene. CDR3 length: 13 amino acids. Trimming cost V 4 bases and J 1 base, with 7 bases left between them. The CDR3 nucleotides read TGTGCCAGCTCACACTCAGAGAACACTGAAGCTTTCTTT. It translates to CASSHSENTEAFF.

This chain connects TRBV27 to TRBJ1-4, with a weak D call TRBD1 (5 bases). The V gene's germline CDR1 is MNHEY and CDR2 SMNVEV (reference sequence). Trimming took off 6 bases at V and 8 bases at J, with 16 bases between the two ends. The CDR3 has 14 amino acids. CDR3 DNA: TGTGCCAGCAGGGGGGACGGGAAAGTCGAAAAACTGTTTTTT. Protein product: CASRGDGKVEKLFF.

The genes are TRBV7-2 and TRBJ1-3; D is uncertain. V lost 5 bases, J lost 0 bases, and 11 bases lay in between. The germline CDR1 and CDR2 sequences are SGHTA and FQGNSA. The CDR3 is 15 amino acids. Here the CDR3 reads CASSVGFGSGNTIYF. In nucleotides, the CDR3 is TGTGCCAGCAGCGTAGGCTTTGGCTCTGGAAACACCATATATTTT.

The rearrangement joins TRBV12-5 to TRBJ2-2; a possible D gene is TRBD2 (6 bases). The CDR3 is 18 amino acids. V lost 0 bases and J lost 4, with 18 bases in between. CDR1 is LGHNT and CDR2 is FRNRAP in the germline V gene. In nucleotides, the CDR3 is TGTGCTAGTGGTTTGGTATCAAACTTGGGGGGTTCCACCGGGGAGCTGTTTTTT. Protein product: CASGLVSNLGGSTGELFF.

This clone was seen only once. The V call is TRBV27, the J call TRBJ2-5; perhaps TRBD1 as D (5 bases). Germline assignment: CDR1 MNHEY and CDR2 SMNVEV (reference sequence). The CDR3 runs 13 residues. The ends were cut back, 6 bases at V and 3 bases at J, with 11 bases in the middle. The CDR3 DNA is TGTGCCAGCAGACGACAGCTAGAAGAGACCCAGTACTTC. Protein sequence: CASRRQLEETQYF.

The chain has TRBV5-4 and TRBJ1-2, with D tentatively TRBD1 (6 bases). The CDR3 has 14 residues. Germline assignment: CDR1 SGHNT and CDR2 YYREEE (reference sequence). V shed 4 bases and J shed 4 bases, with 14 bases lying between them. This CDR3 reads CASSQRDTAYGYTF. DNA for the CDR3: TGTGCCAGCAGCCAACGGGACACCGCCTATGGCTACACCTTC.

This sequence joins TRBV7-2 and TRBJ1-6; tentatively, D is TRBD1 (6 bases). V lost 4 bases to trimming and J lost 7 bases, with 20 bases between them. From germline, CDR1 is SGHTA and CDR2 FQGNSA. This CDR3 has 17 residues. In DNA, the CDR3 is TGTGCCAGCAGCTACAACCCCCCCGTGCAGGGGAATTCACCCCTCCACTTT. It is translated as CASSYNPPVQGNSPLHF.

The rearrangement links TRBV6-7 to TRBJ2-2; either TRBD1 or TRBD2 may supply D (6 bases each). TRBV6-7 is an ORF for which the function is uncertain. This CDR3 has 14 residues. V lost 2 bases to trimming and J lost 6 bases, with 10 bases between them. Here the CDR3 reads CASSYPGAPGELFF. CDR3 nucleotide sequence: TGTGCCAGCAGTTACCCGGGGGCTCCCGGGGAGCTGTTTTTT.

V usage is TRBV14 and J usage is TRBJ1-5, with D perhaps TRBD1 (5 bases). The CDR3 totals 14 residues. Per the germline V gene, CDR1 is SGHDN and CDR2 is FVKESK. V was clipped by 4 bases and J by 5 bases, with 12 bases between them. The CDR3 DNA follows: TGTGCCAGCAGCCTGACGGGACCCTATCAGCCCCAGCATTTT. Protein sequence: CASSLTGPYQPQHF. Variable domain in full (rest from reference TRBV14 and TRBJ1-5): EAGVTQFPSHSVIEKGQTVTLRCDPISGHDNLYWYRRVMGKEIKFLLHFVKESKQDESGMPNNRFLAERTGGTYSTLKVQPAELEDSGVYFCASSLTGPYQPQHFGDGTRLSIL.

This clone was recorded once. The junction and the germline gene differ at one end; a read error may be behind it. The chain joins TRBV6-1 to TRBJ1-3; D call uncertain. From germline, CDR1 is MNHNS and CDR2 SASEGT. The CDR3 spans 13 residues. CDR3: CASTEEWVRTIYF. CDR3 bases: TGTGCCAGCACTGAAGAGTGGGTTCGCACCATATATTTT.

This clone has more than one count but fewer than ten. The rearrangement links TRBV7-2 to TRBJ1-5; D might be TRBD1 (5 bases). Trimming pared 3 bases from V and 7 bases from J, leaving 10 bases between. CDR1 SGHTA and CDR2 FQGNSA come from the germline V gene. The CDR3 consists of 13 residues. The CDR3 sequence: CASSFGGEQPQHF. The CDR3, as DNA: TGTGCCAGCAGCTTCGGGGGGGAACAGCCCCAGCATTTT. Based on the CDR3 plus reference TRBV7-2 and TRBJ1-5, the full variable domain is GAGVSQSPSNKVTEKGKDVELRCDPISGHTALYWYRQSLGQGLEFLIYFQGNSAPDKSGLPSDRFSAERTGGSVSTLTIQRTQQEDSAVYLCASSFGGEQPQHFGDGTRLSIL.

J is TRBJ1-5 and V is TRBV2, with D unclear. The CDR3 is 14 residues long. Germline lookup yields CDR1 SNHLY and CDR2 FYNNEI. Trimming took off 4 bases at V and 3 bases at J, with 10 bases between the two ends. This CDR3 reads CASSVGQVNQPQHF. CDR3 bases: TGTGCCAGCAGTGTAGGGCAGGTCAATCAGCCCCAGCATTTT.

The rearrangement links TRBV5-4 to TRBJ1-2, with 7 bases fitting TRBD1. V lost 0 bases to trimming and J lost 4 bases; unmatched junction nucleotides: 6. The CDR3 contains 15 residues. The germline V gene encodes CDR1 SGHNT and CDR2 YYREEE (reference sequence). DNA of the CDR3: TGTGCCAGCAGCTTGGGTGACAGGGAAGTCTATGGCTACACCTTC. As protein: CASSLGDREVYGYTF. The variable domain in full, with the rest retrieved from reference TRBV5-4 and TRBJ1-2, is ETGVTQSPTHLIKTRGQQVTLRCSSQSGHNTVSWYQQALGQGPQFIFQYYREEENGRGNFPPRFSGLQFPNYSSELNVNALELDDSALYLCASSLGDREVYGYTFGSGTRLTVV.

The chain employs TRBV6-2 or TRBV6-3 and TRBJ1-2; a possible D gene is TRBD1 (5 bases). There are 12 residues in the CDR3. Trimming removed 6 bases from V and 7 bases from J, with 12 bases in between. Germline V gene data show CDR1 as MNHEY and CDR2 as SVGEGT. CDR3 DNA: TGTGCCAGCAGCCACCAGGGAGGTGGCTACACCTTC. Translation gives CASSHQGGGYTF.

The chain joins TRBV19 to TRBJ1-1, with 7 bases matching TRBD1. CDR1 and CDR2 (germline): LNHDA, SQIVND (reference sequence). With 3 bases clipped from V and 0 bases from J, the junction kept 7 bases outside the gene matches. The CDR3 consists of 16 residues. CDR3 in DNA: TGTGCCAGTAGTATCGCATCAACAGGGGTGAACACTGAAGCTTTCTTT. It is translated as CASSIASTGVNTEAFF.

In DNA, the CDR3 is TGTGCCAGCAGTGCGAGACAGGGGGCTCTTTCACCCCTCCACTTT. Translation: CASSARQGALSPLHF. The chain joins TRBV2 to TRBJ1-6; 10 bases line up with TRBD1. V gave up 4 bases and J gave up 9 bases; unmatched junction bases: 6. Germline V gene data show CDR1 as SNHLY and CDR2 as FYNNEI. CDR3 length equals 15 residues.

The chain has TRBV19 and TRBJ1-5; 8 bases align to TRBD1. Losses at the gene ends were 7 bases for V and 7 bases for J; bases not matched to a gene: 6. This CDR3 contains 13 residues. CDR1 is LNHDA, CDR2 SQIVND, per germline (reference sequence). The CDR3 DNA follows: TGTGCCAGTAAGGGACAGGATTGGCAGCCCCAGCATTTT. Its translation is CASKGQDWQPQHF.

The CDR3 spells CAIPLDTASYEQYF. In DNA, the CDR3 is TGTGCCATCCCCCTAGACACAGCATCCTACGAGCAGTACTTC. The J gene is TRBJ2-7, the V gene TRBV10-3; D is unresolved. V lost 8 bases and J 1 base, leaving 15 bases between the germline ends. CDR1 and CDR2 (germline): ENHRY, SYGVKD. CDR3 length: 14 amino acids.

The CDR3 coding sequence is TGTGCCAGCAGCTTGGGAGTGCAGTACACAGATACGCAGTATTTT. As protein: CASSLGVQYTDTQYF. The chain joins TRBV5-6 to TRBJ2-3; no definite D call. CDR3 size: 15 residues. V was clipped by 0 bases and J by 2 bases, with 10 bases between them. Germline values: CDR1 SGHDT, CDR2 YYEEEE.

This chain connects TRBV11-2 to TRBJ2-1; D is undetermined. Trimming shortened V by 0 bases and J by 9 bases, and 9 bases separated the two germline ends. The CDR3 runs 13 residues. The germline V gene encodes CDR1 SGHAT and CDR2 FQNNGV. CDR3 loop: CASSLEAGGEQFF. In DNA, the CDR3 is TGTGCCAGCAGCTTAGAAGCTGGCGGTGAGCAGTTCTTC.

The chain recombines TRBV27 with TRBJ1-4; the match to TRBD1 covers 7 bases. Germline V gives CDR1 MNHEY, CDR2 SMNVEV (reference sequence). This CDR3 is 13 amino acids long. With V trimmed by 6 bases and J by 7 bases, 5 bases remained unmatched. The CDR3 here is CASRTGLAEKLFF. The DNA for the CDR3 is TGTGCCAGCAGGACAGGGCTGGCTGAAAAACTGTTTTTT.

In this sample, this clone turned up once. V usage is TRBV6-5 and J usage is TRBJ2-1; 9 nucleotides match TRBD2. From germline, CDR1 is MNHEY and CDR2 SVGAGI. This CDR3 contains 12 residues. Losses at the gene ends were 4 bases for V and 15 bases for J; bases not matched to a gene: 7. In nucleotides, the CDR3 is TGTGCCAGCAGTTCGGCAGCGGGGGGCGCGTTCTTC. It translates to CASSSAAGGAFF.